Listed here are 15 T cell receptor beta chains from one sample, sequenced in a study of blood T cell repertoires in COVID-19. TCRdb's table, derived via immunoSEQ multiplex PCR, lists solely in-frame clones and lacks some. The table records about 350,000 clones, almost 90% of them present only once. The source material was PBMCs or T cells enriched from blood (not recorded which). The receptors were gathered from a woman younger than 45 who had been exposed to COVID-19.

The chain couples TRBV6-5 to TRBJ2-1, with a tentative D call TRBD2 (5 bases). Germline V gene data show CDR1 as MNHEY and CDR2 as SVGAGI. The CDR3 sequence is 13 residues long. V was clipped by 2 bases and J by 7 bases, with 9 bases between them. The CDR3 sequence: CASSYASGNEQFF. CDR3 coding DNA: TGTGCCAGCAGTTACGCTTCGGGGAATGAGCAGTTCTTC.

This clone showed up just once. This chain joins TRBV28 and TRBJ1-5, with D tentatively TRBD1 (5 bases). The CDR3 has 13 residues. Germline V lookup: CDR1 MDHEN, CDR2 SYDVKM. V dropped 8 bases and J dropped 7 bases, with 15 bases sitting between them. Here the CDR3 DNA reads TGTGCCAGCGGGGGGAGGTTGGGCCAGCCCCAGCATTTT. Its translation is CASGGRLGQPQHF.

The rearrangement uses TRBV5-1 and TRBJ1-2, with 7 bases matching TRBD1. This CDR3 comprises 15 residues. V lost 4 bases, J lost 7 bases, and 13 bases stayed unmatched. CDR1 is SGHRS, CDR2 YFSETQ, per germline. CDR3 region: CASSPHTDRVSGYTF. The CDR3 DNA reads TGCGCCAGCAGCCCACACACTGACAGGGTTAGTGGCTACACCTTC.

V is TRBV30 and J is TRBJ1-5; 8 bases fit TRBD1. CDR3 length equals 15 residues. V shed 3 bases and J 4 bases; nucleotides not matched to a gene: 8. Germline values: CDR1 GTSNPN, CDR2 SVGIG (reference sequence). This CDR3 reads CAWSPTGAENQPQHF. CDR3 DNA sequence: TGTGCCTGGAGCCCGACAGGGGCCGAAAATCAGCCCCAGCATTTT.

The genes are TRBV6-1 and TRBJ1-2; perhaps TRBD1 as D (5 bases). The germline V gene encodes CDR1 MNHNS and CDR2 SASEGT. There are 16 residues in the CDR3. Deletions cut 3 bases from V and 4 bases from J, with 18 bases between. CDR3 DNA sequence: TGTGCCAGCAGTGATGCCCGACAGTCCCGACTCTATGGCTACACCTTC. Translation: CASSDARQSRLYGYTF.

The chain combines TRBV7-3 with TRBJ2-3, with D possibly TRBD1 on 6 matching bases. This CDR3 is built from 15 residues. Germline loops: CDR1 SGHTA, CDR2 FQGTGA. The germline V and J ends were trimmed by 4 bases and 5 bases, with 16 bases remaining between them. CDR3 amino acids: CASSSSAQGIDTQYF. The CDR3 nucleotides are TGTGCCAGCAGCTCGTCCGCACAGGGAATAGATACGCAGTATTTT.

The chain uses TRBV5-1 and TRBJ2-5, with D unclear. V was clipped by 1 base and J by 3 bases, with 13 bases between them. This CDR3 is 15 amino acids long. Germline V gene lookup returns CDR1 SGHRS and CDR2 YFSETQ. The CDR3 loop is CASSLSTSPKETQYF. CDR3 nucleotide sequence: TGCGCCAGCAGCTTGAGCACGAGCCCGAAAGAGACCCAGTACTTC.

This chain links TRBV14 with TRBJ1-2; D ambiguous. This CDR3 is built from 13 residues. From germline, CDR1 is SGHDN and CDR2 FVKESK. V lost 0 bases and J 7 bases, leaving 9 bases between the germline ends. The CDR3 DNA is TGTGCCAGCAGCCAAGATAGACGGGGTGGCTACACCTTC. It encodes CASSQDRRGGYTF.

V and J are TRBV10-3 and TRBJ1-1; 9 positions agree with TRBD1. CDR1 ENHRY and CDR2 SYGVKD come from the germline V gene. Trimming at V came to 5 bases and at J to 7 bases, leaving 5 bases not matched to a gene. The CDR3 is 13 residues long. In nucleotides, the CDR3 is TGTGCCATCAGTATACAGGGGGCGGGTGAAGCTTTCTTT. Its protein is CAISIQGAGEAFF.

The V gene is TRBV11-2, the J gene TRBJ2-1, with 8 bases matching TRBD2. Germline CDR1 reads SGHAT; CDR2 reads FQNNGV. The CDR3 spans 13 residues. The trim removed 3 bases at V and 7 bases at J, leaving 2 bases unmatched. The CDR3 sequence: CASSFSSGNEQFF. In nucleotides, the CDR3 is TGTGCCAGCAGCTTTTCTAGCGGGAATGAGCAGTTCTTC.

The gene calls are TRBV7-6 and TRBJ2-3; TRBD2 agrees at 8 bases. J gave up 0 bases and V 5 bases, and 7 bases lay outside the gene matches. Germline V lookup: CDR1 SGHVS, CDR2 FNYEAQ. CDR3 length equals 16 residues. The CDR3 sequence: CASSPTGTRSTDTQYF. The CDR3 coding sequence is TGTGCCAGCAGCCCTACCGGGACTAGGAGCACAGATACGCAGTATTTT.

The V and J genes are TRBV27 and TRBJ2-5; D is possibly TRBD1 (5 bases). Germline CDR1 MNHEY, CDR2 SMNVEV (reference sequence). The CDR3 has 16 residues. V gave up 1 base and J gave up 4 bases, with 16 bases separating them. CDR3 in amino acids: CASSLLPGRSSETQYF. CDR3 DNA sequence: TGTGCCAGCAGTTTATTGCCAGGGCGGTCATCAGAGACCCAGTACTTC.

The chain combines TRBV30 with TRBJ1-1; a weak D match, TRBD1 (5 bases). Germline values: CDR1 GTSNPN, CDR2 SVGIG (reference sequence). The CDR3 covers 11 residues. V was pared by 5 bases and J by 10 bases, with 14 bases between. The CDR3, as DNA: TGTGCCTGGGGGGTCCGGAGGGGAGCTTTCTTT. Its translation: CAWGVRRGAFF.

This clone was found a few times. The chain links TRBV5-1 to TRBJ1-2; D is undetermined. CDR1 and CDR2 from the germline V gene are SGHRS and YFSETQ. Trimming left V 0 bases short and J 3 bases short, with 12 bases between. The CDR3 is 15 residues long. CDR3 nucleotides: TGCGCCAGCAGCTTGGGGTACGGTACCTACTATGGCTACACCTTC. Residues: CASSLGYGTYYGYTF.

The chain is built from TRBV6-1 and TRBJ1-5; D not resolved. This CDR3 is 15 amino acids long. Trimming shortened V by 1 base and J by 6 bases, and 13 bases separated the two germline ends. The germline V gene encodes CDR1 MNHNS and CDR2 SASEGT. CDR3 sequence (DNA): TGTGCCAGCAGTGAAGGCCCATTGGTCGGTCAGCCCCAGCATTTT. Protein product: CASSEGPLVGQPQHF.